Each of the 31 T cell receptor beta chains below was sequenced from the same sample in a study of tumor-infiltrating lymphocytes in primary liver carcinoma. The investigators made TCR beta cDNA from approximately 500 ng total RNA, using a constant-region primer. Three nested multiplex PCR rounds, a slightly modified ARM-PCR method, built the TCR beta libraries. PCR rounds one and two used TRBV1-TRBV30 forward primers with a C-beta reverse primer for 10 cycles each. TCRdb re-analysed the multiplex PCR reads in MiXCR, keeping a single row per CDR3 protein. Of about 37,000 distinct CDR3 sequences detected, roughly 74% appear once; the ten largest clones hold 37%. Unsorted bulk tissue of about 19-31 mg yielded co-extracted RNA and DNA. Material for sequencing was tumor-adjacent normal liver tissue. These receptors all stem from a man between 35 and 55 years old with primary liver carcinoma and hepatitis B virus infection.

Turning to this clonotype: The conserved closing phenylalanine or tryptophan is absent in this CDR3, likely reflecting a read error. The chain combines TRBV11-2 with TRBJ2-6, with TRBD1 identical over 8 bases. Trimming cost V 5 bases and J 3 bases; bases outside gene matches: 21. This CDR3 region has 21 residues. CDR1 and CDR2 from the germline V gene are SGHAT and FQNNGV. DNA for the CDR3: TGTGCCAGCAGCGTGGGGGGAGACAGGGGCATTTCCCTCTTTGGGGCCAACGTCCTGACTCTC. It yields the protein CASSVGGDRGISLFGANVLTL.

This clonotype was found once. Its ends do not fully match the called genes, so a read error is possible. The chain employs TRBV5-4 and TRBJ2-2; 7 bases line up with TRBD2. This CDR3 has 16 amino acids. Per the germline V gene, CDR1 is SGHNT and CDR2 is YYREEE (reference sequence). The CDR3 nucleotides are TGTGCCAGCAGCTCTAGCCTAGCGGCTAACACCAGGGAGCTGTTTTTT. The encoded protein is CASSSSLAANTRELFF.

This clonotype was observed once. The junction differs from germline at one of its ends, possibly a read error. The rearrangement links TRBV7-9 to TRBJ1-1; no clear D. CDR1 is SEHNR, CDR2 FQNEAQ, per germline (reference sequence). The CDR3 contains 12 residues. DNA for the CDR3: TGTGTCAGCAGCTCCGTAAATACTGAAGCTTTCTTT. This gives the protein CVSSSVNTEAFF.

This clonotype was detected a few times. A read error may produce the germline difference seen at one junction end. The chain links TRBV12-3 or TRBV12-4 to TRBJ2-2, with 8 positions matching TRBD2. The CDR3 is made up of 16 amino acids. The chain's CDR3 is CAISGRVAGYTGELFF. CDR3 in DNA: TGTGCCATCAGTGGCCGCGTAGCGGGATATACAGGGGAGCTGTTTTTT.

The chain uses TRBV11-2 and TRBJ2-6; D uncertain. This CDR3 spans 15 amino acids. Germline CDR1 and CDR2: SGHAT and FQNNGV. The V end lost 10 bases, the J end lost 0 bases, and 13 bases lay between the germline ends. CDR3 coding DNA: TGTGCCACCTATAGGCCGCGCTCTGGGGCCAACGTCCTGACTTTC. Its translation is CATYRPRSGANVLTF.

With respect to this clonotype: A much larger clone differs by one base, so this may be a read error. This CDR3 reads CASSVIEGDTSEQFF. DNA for the CDR3: TGTGCCAGTAGTGTTATAGAGGGGGACACTAGTGAGCAGTTCTTC. The rearrangement uses TRBV19 and TRBJ2-1, with D perhaps TRBD1 (6 bases). Germline assignment: CDR1 LNHDA and CDR2 SQIVND (reference sequence). CDR3 size: 15 residues. The ends were cut back, 5 bases at V and 9 bases at J, with 20 bases in the middle. The whole variable domain, remainder taken from reference TRBV19 and TRBJ2-1, is DGGITQSPKYLFRKEGQNVTLSCEQNLNHDAMYWYRQDPGQGLRLIYYSQIVNDFQKGDIAEGYSVSREKKESFPLTVTSAQKNPTAFYLCASSVIEGDTSEQFFGPGTRLTVL.

This clonotype was observed at least ten times. The chain recombines TRBV7-2 with TRBJ2-1; 8 nucleotides line up with TRBD2. Germline assignment: CDR1 SGHTA and CDR2 FQGNSA. The trim removed 0 bases at V and 6 bases at J, leaving 1 base unmatched. This CDR3 contains 14 residues. CDR3 in DNA: TGTGCCAGCAGCTTAGCAGCGGGGGCCAATGAGCAGTTCTTC. This sequence encodes CASSLAAGANEQFF.

The table lists this clonotype with a few counts. A read error may produce the germline difference seen at one junction end. The J gene is TRBJ1-4, the V gene TRBV25-1; TRBD1 aligns across 8 bases. The CDR3 spans 15 residues. Germline lookup yields CDR1 MGHDK and CDR2 SYGVNS. CDR3 nucleotide sequence: TGTGCCAGCAGTGAATCAGGCAGGGGGCGTGAAGAACTGTTTTTT. Translating gives CASSESGRGREELFF.

This sequence joins TRBV29-1 and TRBJ2-7; 7 bases align to TRBD2. The CDR3 has 14 residues. The germline V gene encodes CDR1 SQVTM and CDR2 ANQGSEA. The ends lost 1 base at V and 7 bases at J; junction bases unmatched: 10. The CDR3 reads CSVEGAGRWYEQYF. CDR3 sequence (DNA): TGCAGCGTTGAAGGAGCGGGGAGGTGGTATGAGCAGTACTTC.

This chain connects TRBV6-5 to TRBJ1-4, with TRBD1 matching 7 bases. The CDR3 is 20 residues long. The V gene's germline CDR1 is MNHEY and CDR2 SVGAGI. V shed 5 bases, J shed 0 bases, and the junction held 18 bases outside the gene matches. The CDR3 DNA sequence: TGTGCCAGCAGTCCCTGGACAGGCAAAGTCTTTCCTGCAACTAATGAAAAACTGTTTTTT. It encodes CASSPWTGKVFPATNEKLFF.

The rearrangement links TRBV28 to TRBJ2-7; D is uncertain. Looked up from germline, CDR1 is MDHEN and CDR2 is SYDVKM. The V and J ends lost 0 bases and 10 bases respectively, with 19 bases between them. This CDR3 region has 15 residues. As DNA, the CDR3 is TGTGCCAGCAGTTTATGGGGTGGGAACATAGTCGAACAGTACTTC. The encoded protein is CASSLWGGNIVEQYF.

Notes on this clonotype: Sequence at one end of the junction differs from germline and may be a read error. The chain employs TRBV6-4 and TRBJ2-2; D might be TRBD1 (5 bases). Germline V gene lookup returns CDR1 MRHNA and CDR2 SNTAGT. This CDR3 contains 14 residues. The CDR3 reads CTSSDSSDTVELFF. CDR3 DNA sequence: TGTACCAGCAGTGACTCATCGGACACCGTGGAGCTGTTTTTT.

Comments on this clonotype: A junction end diverges from the germline sequence, so it may reflect a read error. The chain uses TRBV4-3 and TRBJ2-5; tentative D call: TRBD1 (6 bases). Germline V gene sequence: CDR1 LGHNA, CDR2 YSLEER. CDR3 length: 12 residues. The CDR3 protein is CASSQDWTAQYF. The DNA of the CDR3 is TGCGCCAGCAGTCAAGACTGGACAGCCCAGTACTTC.

As concerns this clonotype: The junction and the germline gene differ at one end; a read error may be behind it. The V and J genes are TRBV11-2 and TRBJ2-7, with D perhaps matching TRBD1 or TRBD2 (6 bases each). The CDR3 contains 13 residues. CDR1 and CDR2 (germline): SGHAT, FQNNGV. The CDR3 is CVSSLGMGGEHYF. The DNA for the CDR3 is TGTGTCAGCAGCTTAGGCATGGGGGGCGAGCATTACTTC.

Concerning this clonotype itself: One end of the junction is discordant with germline, which a read error may explain. The chain employs TRBV10-1 and TRBJ2-2; possibly TRBD1 or TRBD2 for D (5 bases each). The CDR3 covers 14 residues. CDR1 is WNHNN and CDR2 is SYGVQD in the germline V gene (reference sequence). The CDR3 DNA reads TGCGCCAACTCCGACGGCACAGTCGCCGGGGACCTGTTTTTT. Translating gives CANSDGTVAGDLFF.

On this clonotype: At one boundary the junction diverges from the germline segment, which might be a read error. This rearrangement joins TRBV5-1 to TRBJ2-2, with 8 nucleotides matching TRBD1. Looked up from germline, CDR1 is SGHRS and CDR2 is YFSETQ. The CDR3 runs to 15 residues. DNA of the CDR3: TGTTCCAGCAGCAGGACAGGGCCGGGAACCGGGGAGCTGTTTTTT. It is translated as CSSSRTGPGTGELFF.

Remarks on this clonotype: The germline gene is not matched at one end of the junction; a read error may be the cause. The chain carries TRBV4-1 and TRBJ2-5; D may be TRBD2 (5 bases). Germline CDR1 MGHRA, CDR2 YSYEKL. The CDR3 has 13 amino acids. The CDR3 loop is CAGSRGLQETQYF. The CDR3, as DNA: TGTGCCGGCAGCCGCGGACTGCAAGAGACCCAGTACTTC.

In regard to this clonotype: One end of the junction does not line up with germline, which may come from a read error. CDR3 coding DNA: TGTGTCAGCAGCTTGGCCCTGAGGAGCACTGAAGCTTTCTTT. Its translation: CVSSLALRSTEAFF. The chain combines TRBV5-5 with TRBJ1-1; D remains ambiguous. Looked up from germline, CDR1 is SGHKS and CDR2 is YYEKEE (reference sequence). This CDR3 is 14 amino acids long.

This chain links TRBV11-1 with TRBJ2-4; D possibly matches TRBD1 or TRBD2 (6 bases each). Per germline, CDR1 SGHAT and CDR2 FQDESV (reference sequence). Deletions cut 3 bases from V and 4 bases from J, with 19 bases between. The CDR3 contains 17 residues. CDR3 protein: CASSFPGTCGTKNIQYF. The CDR3 nucleotides are TGTGCCAGCAGCTTTCCCGGAACTTGCGGGACAAAAAACATTCAGTACTTC.

This sequence joins TRBV12-3 or TRBV12-4 and TRBJ2-1; the D gene could be TRBD1 or TRBD2 (5 bases each). Between the trimmed V and J ends, which lost 6 bases and 14 bases, there was a span of 17 bases. This CDR3 has 12 amino acids. The CDR3 region is CASSPGIGRKFF. Written as DNA, the CDR3 is TGTGCCAGCAGCCCAGGGATAGGGAGAAAGTTCTTC.

In regard to this clonotype: The conserved phenylalanine or tryptophan normally closing the CDR3 is absent here, so this likely arose from a read error. This chain joins TRBV11-2 and TRBJ1-1, with 8 bases that match TRBD1. The CDR3 is 16 residues long. CDR1 and CDR2 from the germline V gene are SGHAT and FQNNGV. DNA for the CDR3: TGTGTCAGCAGCTTAGATCGGACAGGGATTGACACTAAAGCTTTCATT. Protein: CVSSLDRTGIDTKAFI.

Points on this clonotype: Here the CDR3 omits its conserved ending phenylalanine or tryptophan, so a read error is the likely source. The gene calls are TRBV7-9 and TRBJ2-2, with D possibly matching TRBD1 (5 bases). CDR1 and CDR2 from the germline V gene are SEHNR and FQNEAQ (reference sequence). There are 16 residues in the CDR3. Trimming removed 1 base from V and 5 bases from J, with 14 bases in between. CDR3 region: CASSLVLQGWTGELFL. DNA for the CDR3: TGTGCCAGCAGCTTAGTTCTTCAGGGTTGGACCGGGGAGCTGTTTCTA.

The count of this clonotype is one. The chain recombines TRBV6-1 with TRBJ1-5; D not resolved. The V end lost 6 bases, the J end lost 7 bases, and 16 bases lay between the germline ends. Germline-derived CDR1 and CDR2 are MNHNS and SASEGT. The CDR3 has 14 residues. The CDR3 DNA reads as TGTGCCAGCAGCCCCTCAGAAGGGAAGCAGCCCCAGCATTTT. This sequence encodes CASSPSEGKQPQHF.

A remark on this clonotype: It is likely a read error, because the conserved phenylalanine at the end of the CDR3 is missing. The chain joins TRBV11-3 to TRBJ2-1; no clear D gene. Germline V gene sequence: CDR1 SGHNT, CDR2 YENEEA. V lost 6 bases and J lost 6, with 9 bases in between. This CDR3 spans 12 amino acids. The CDR3 region is CASSSNANEQFL. For the CDR3, the DNA is TGTGCCAGCAGTTCAAATGCCAATGAGCAGTTCCTC.

Note on this clonotype: At one end, the junction sequence differs from germline, possibly due to a read error. The chain links TRBV12-3 or TRBV12-4 to TRBJ2-2; a possible D gene is TRBD1 (5 bases). The CDR3 is made up of 13 amino acids. The CDR3 region is CGSSLSGTGELFF. The CDR3 nucleotides read TGTGGCAGCAGTTTATCAGGGACCGGGGAGCTGTTTTTT.

Note on this clonotype: Because it lacks the conserved phenylalanine or tryptophan at the end, this CDR3 is likely a read error. The V gene is TRBV29-1, the J gene TRBJ1-1; TRBD1 matches at 8 bases. The CDR3 has 15 amino acids. CDR1 SQVTM and CDR2 ANQGSEA come from the germline V gene. With 7 bases clipped from V and 5 bases from J, the junction kept 15 bases outside the gene matches. This CDR3 reads CSAGQEGYQKTEAFL. The CDR3 region has the DNA TGCAGCGCGGGACAGGAAGGCTATCAGAAGACTGAAGCTTTCCTT.

Turning to this clonotype: One end of the junction varies from germline; a read error may be responsible. V usage is TRBV11-3 and J usage is TRBJ2-1; D could derive from TRBD1 or TRBD2 (5 bases each). Per germline, CDR1 SGHNT and CDR2 YENEEA. The CDR3 loop spans 15 amino acids. The CDR3 loop is CISSRGRNGDNEQFF. In DNA form, the CDR3 reads TGTATCAGCAGCCGGGGACGGAACGGAGACAATGAGCAATTCTTC.

The gene calls are TRBV4-2 and TRBJ2-1; 10 nucleotides align to TRBD1. CDR3 length: 16 amino acids. From germline, CDR1 is LGHNA and CDR2 YNFKEQ. The ends lost 5 bases at V and 5 bases at J; junction bases unmatched: 9. The CDR3 coding sequence is TGTGCCAGCAGCTACGCTGAGGGACAGGGGAACAATGAGCAGTTCTTC. It translates to CASSYAEGQGNNEQFF.

To note about this clonotype: The junction and the germline gene differ at one end; a read error may be behind it. The chain joins TRBV10-3 to TRBJ2-5; possible D gene TRBD2, 7 bases. Germline CDR1 reads ENHRY; CDR2 reads SYGVKD. CDR3 length: 13 amino acids. CDR3 sequence reads: CVISEGRGGTQYF. Written as DNA, the CDR3 is TGTGTCATCAGTGAGGGGAGGGGGGGGACCCAATACTTC.

The chain carries TRBV7-9 and TRBJ2-1; D is unclear. The CDR3 consists of 17 residues. Trimming removed 2 bases from V and 8 bases from J, with 22 bases in between. Germline loops: CDR1 SEHNR, CDR2 FQNEAQ (reference sequence). The CDR3 DNA reads as TGTGCCAGCAGCTTACGAAGAACGTCGGGTGGTGACGATGAGCAGTTCTTC. This encodes CASSLRRTSGGDDEQFF.

This clonotype was found a few times. A much larger clone lies one base from this, so it may be a read error. The V gene is TRBV7-3, the J gene TRBJ2-1, with TRBD2 matching over 10 bases. This CDR3 is 18 amino acids long. V dropped 1 base and J dropped 2; count of bases not matched to a gene: 8. Germline CDR1 SGHTA, CDR2 FQGTGA. CDR3 residues: CASSLNLAGEPPYNEQFF. CDR3 coding DNA: TGTGCCAGCAGCTTAAACCTAGCGGGAGAGCCTCCCTACAATGAGCAGTTCTTC.